These 29 T cell receptor beta chains were sequenced from one sample in a study of neurological immune-mediated disorders. TCRdb called the 5' RACE reads again in MiXCR, with one record for every CDR3 protein. Of approximately 89,000 distinct CDR3 sequences listed, roughly 4.3% are singletons. Time point denoted: longitudinal time-point 3. Sample: PBMCs. Receptors were obtained from an older woman with multiple sclerosis.

This clonotype was observed many times. The chain has TRBV20-1 and TRBJ2-3; TRBD2 matches 10 bases. Germline lookup yields CDR1 DFQATT and CDR2 SNEGSKA (reference sequence). The CDR3 consists of 17 residues. V dropped 1 base and J dropped 3; count of bases not matched to a gene: 10. DNA for the CDR3: TGCAGTGCTAGAGTGAGCGGGGGGGCCGTTGTTACAGATACGCAGTATTTT. Translation: CSARVSGGAVVTDTQYF.

This clonotype showed up many times. The V and J genes are TRBV15 and TRBJ2-5, with D tentatively TRBD1 (6 bases). The V end was cut by 1 base, the J end by 3 bases, with 15 bases between. The CDR3 sequence is 16 residues long. Germline assignment: CDR1 LNHNV and CDR2 YYDKDF (reference sequence). The CDR3 here is CATSRAWTAQKETQYF. The CDR3 DNA is TGTGCCACCAGCAGAGCTTGGACAGCACAGAAAGAGACCCAGTACTTC.

This clonotype appeared many times. This rearrangement joins TRBV20-1 to TRBJ2-1; 8 nucleotides line up with TRBD2. Germline-derived CDR1 and CDR2 are DFQATT and SNEGSKA (reference sequence). J was trimmed by 8 bases and V by 3 bases; bases with no gene match: 9. The CDR3 sequence is 14 residues long. The chain's CDR3 is CSASRRGAGDEQFF. The DNA of the CDR3 is TGCAGTGCTAGCCGGCGGGGGGCCGGGGATGAGCAGTTCTTC.

This clonotype was observed many times. This chain joins TRBV7-7 and TRBJ2-5, with D uncertain. V shed 5 bases and J shed 0 bases, with 13 bases lying between them. The length of the CDR3 is 15 residues. The germline V gene has CDR1 SSHAT and CDR2 FNYEAQ (reference sequence). The CDR3 spells CASSPGGGHQETQYF. CDR3 nucleotides: TGTGCCAGCAGCCCGGGCGGTGGCCACCAAGAGACCCAGTACTTC.

This clonotype was seen repeatedly, ten times or more. V gene TRBV29-1 combines with J gene TRBJ1-1; TRBD1 might be the D (5 bases). The V gene's germline CDR1 is SQVTM and CDR2 ANQGSEA. V was clipped by 1 base and J by 1 base, with 13 bases between them. CDR3 length: 15 amino acids. The CDR3 coding sequence is TGCAGCGTTGAAGGGGGGGGTCTTACGAACACTGAAGCTTTCTTT. Amino acid sequence: CSVEGGGLTNTEAFF.

This clonotype was found many times. The J gene is TRBJ2-7, the V gene TRBV5-1; D is undetermined. The germline V gene has CDR1 SGHRS and CDR2 YFSETQ. V lost 0 bases to trimming and J lost 2 bases, with 12 bases between them. The CDR3 sequence is 15 residues long. The CDR3 sequence: CASSLGPVTAYEQYF. CDR3 nucleotides: TGCGCCAGCAGCTTGGGGCCGGTAACTGCCTACGAGCAGTACTTC.

This clonotype has at least ten counts. The chain links TRBV20-1 to TRBJ1-1; 8 nucleotides match TRBD1. With 6 bases clipped from V and 4 bases from J, the junction kept 7 bases outside the gene matches. The germline V gene encodes CDR1 DFQATT and CDR2 SNEGSKA (reference sequence). There are 13 residues in the CDR3. The CDR3 DNA is TGCAGTGCCGGACAGGGTTTGGGCACTGAAGCTTTCTTT. Its translation is CSAGQGLGTEAFF.

In its sample, this clonotype was seen many times. This rearrangement joins TRBV4-1 to TRBJ1-2, with D uncertain. The V gene lost 4 bases and the J gene lost 2 bases, with 14 bases spanning the gap. The germline V gene has CDR1 MGHRA and CDR2 YSYEKL. This CDR3 contains 15 residues. The CDR3 region is CASSLIPRENYGYTF. For the CDR3, the DNA is TGCGCCAGCAGCCTCATCCCGAGGGAGAACTATGGCTACACCTTC.

This clonotype appeared a few times. The chain has TRBV6-1 and TRBJ2-7; no reliable D call. The germline V gene encodes CDR1 MNHNS and CDR2 SASEGT. The CDR3 contains 15 residues. V lost 0 bases to trimming and J lost 2 bases, with 11 bases between them. CDR3 bases: TGTGCCAGCAGTGAAGCGTGGGTGCGAACCTACGAGCAGTACTTC. Protein: CASSEAWVRTYEQYF.

This clonotype was found many times. This chain links TRBV20-1 with TRBJ2-7; 10 bases agree with TRBD1. This CDR3 spans 14 amino acids. Germline V gene lookup returns CDR1 DFQATT and CDR2 SNEGSKA (reference sequence). With V trimmed by 6 bases and J by 9 bases, 14 bases remained unmatched. CDR3 bases: TGCAGTGCGACAACCGGGACAGGGGAGCAGGCGCAGTACTTC. This encodes CSATTGTGEQAQYF.

This clonotype showed up many times. The chain couples TRBV18 to TRBJ1-2; D possibly corresponds to TRBD1 (5 bases). This CDR3 contains 14 residues. CDR1 and CDR2 (germline): KGHSH, LQKENI. The ends were cut back, 0 bases at V and 8 bases at J, with 13 bases in the middle. The CDR3: CASSPPGRVGGYTF. The CDR3 nucleotides read TGTGCCAGCTCACCACCGGGCAGGGTCGGAGGCTACACCTTC.

This clonotype appeared many times. The chain employs TRBV5-1 and TRBJ2-2; 7 bases fit TRBD1. The CDR3 is 15 amino acids. Germline V gives CDR1 SGHRS, CDR2 YFSETQ. Germline trimming cut 5 bases from V and 2 bases from J; bases unmatched to any gene: 6. In nucleotides, the CDR3 is TGCGCCAGCAGACCTCGGACAGGCAACACCGGGGAGCTGTTTTTT. Translated: CASRPRTGNTGELFF. Filled out from reference TRBV5-1 and TRBJ2-2, the complete variable domain reads KAGVTQTPRYLIKTRGQQVTLSCSPISGHRSVSWYQQTPGQGLQFLFEYFSETQRNKGNFPGRFSGRQFSNSRSEMNVSTLELGDSALYLCASRPRTGNTGELFFGEGSRLTVL.

This clonotype was recorded many times. V usage is TRBV5-1 and J usage is TRBJ2-7; 10 bases are a match to TRBD1. The CDR3 has 16 residues. Per the germline V gene, CDR1 is SGHRS and CDR2 is YFSETQ. V lost 4 bases to trimming and J lost 3 bases; unmatched junction nucleotides: 10. DNA of the CDR3: TGCGCCAGCAGCCCGAGGCCCCGGGACAGGGGCTACGAGCAGTACTTC. Residues: CASSPRPRDRGYEQYF.

This clonotype was seen repeatedly, ten times or more. The chain joins TRBV5-1 to TRBJ2-1; tentatively, D is TRBD2 (6 bases). V gave up 4 bases and J gave up 15 bases, with 20 bases separating them. The germline CDR1 and CDR2 sequences are SGHRS and YFSETQ. The CDR3 loop spans 13 amino acids. The CDR3: CASSQPSGDRPFF. CDR3 in DNA: TGCGCCAGCAGCCAACCTTCGGGAGACCGTCCGTTCTTC.

This clonotype appeared many times. This chain uses TRBV12-3 or TRBV12-4 with TRBJ1-6, with a weak D call TRBD1 (5 bases). The V gene lost 6 bases and the J gene lost 13 bases, with 13 bases spanning the gap. This CDR3 spans 12 amino acids. The CDR3 DNA is TGTGCCAGCAGGACTCCGGGACGCCCCCTCCACTTT. Amino acids: CASRTPGRPLHF.

The chain joins TRBV19 to TRBJ1-1; TRBD1 agrees at 10 bases. J lost 6 bases, V lost 4 bases, and 5 bases had no gene match. This CDR3 has 14 residues. CDR1 and CDR2 (germline): LNHDA, SQIVND (reference sequence). For the CDR3, the DNA is TGTGCCAGTAGTAGGGACAGGGGCTTCCCTGAAGCTTTCTTT. Its translation: CASSRDRGFPEAFF.

This clonotype has a count of ten or more. The chain employs TRBV12-3 or TRBV12-4 and TRBJ2-3; 8 bases are shared with TRBD2. The CDR3 spans 16 residues. V gave up 9 bases and J gave up 6 bases; unmatched junction bases: 17. CDR3 amino acids: CASTSGARGASDTQYF. CDR3 sequence (DNA): TGTGCCAGTACCTCGGGTGCGCGGGGGGCGTCGGATACGCAGTATTTT.

Ten or more counts support this clonotype. CDR3 sequence (DNA): TGTGCCAGCTCACCACTAGGGAACACCGGGGAGCTGTTTTTT. It codes for CASSPLGNTGELFF. This sequence joins TRBV18 and TRBJ2-2; D is unclear. The germline CDR1 and CDR2 sequences are KGHSH and LQKENI. Trimming took off 1 base at V and 1 base at J, with 4 bases between the two ends. The CDR3 totals 14 residues.

This clonotype was found a few times. This chain links TRBV6-6 with TRBJ2-5, with D possibly being TRBD2 (6 bases). Between the trimmed V and J ends, which lost 6 bases and 5 bases, there was a span of 19 bases. The CDR3 is 15 residues long. Looked up from germline, CDR1 is MNHNY and CDR2 is SVGAGI (reference sequence). In nucleotides, the CDR3 is TGTGCCAGCAGCGATAACGGGAGACAGTCGGAGACCCAGTACTTC. Translation gives CASSDNGRQSETQYF.

This clonotype came up many times. The J gene is TRBJ1-2, the V gene TRBV6-5; D ambiguous. This CDR3 comprises 13 residues. Germline V gives CDR1 MNHEY, CDR2 SVGAGI. Deletions cut 5 bases from V and 4 bases from J, with 11 bases between. The CDR3 here is CASSPTYFYGYTF. The CDR3 bases are TGTGCCAGCAGTCCGACCTATTTCTATGGCTACACCTTC.

At least ten counts were recorded for this clonotype. The rearrangement joins TRBV28 to TRBJ2-5; TRBD1 matches 8 bases. The trim removed 5 bases at V and 5 bases at J, leaving 7 bases unmatched. This CDR3 has 14 residues. In germline, CDR1 is MDHEN, CDR2 SYDVKM. This CDR3 is CASSTRTGPETQYF. The CDR3 nucleotides are TGTGCCAGCAGTACTCGGACAGGGCCGGAGACCCAGTACTTC. Full variable domain (remainder filled in from reference TRBV28 and TRBJ2-5): DVKVTQSSRYLVKRTGEKVFLECVQDMDHENMFWYRQDPGLGLRLIYFSYDVKMKEKGDIPEGYSVSREKKERFSLILESASTNQTSMYLCASSTRTGPETQYFGPGTRLLVL.

The sample holds many counts of this clonotype. V gene TRBV28 combines with J gene TRBJ2-7; tentative D call: TRBD2 (6 bases). The ends were cut back, 5 bases at V and 6 bases at J, with 11 bases in the middle. The CDR3 loop spans 12 amino acids. Germline assignment: CDR1 MDHEN and CDR2 SYDVKM. CDR3 protein: CASSRLAIEQYF. The CDR3, as DNA: TGTGCCAGCAGTCGGCTAGCGATCGAGCAGTACTTC. The variable domain in full, with the rest retrieved from reference TRBV28 and TRBJ2-7, is DVKVTQSSRYLVKRTGEKVFLECVQDMDHENMFWYRQDPGLGLRLIYFSYDVKMKEKGDIPEGYSVSREKKERFSLILESASTNQTSMYLCASSRLAIEQYFGPGTRLTVT.

A few counts support this clonotype. The chain uses TRBV30 and TRBJ1-5; D remains ambiguous. Per germline, CDR1 GTSNPN and CDR2 SVGIG (reference sequence). V was shortened by 2 bases and J by 7 bases, with 9 bases between the two germline ends. The CDR3 sequence is 12 residues long. Written as DNA, the CDR3 is TGTGCCTGGAGTCCTGGCTGGCAGCCCCAGCATTTT. Translation gives CAWSPGWQPQHF.

The chain uses TRBV5-1 and TRBJ2-5; 11 bases match TRBD2. The CDR3 runs 17 residues. Germline trimming cut 0 bases from V and 1 base from J; bases unmatched to any gene: 5. The V gene's germline CDR1 is SGHRS and CDR2 YFSETQ. CDR3 in DNA: TGCGCCAGCAGCTTGGCTAGCGGGGGGCCGAGCCAAGAGACCCAGTACTTC. Protein sequence: CASSLASGGPSQETQYF.

This clonotype has a count of ten or more. The chain couples TRBV5-1 to TRBJ2-2; D is undetermined. The CDR3 runs to 14 residues. Trimming stripped 0 bases from V and 6 bases from J, with 9 bases between. Germline assignment: CDR1 SGHRS and CDR2 YFSETQ. The CDR3 region has the DNA TGCGCCAGCAGCTTGGTACAGCAGGCCGGGGAGCTGTTTTTT. It codes for CASSLVQQAGELFF.

This clonotype was counted ten times or more. This rearrangement joins TRBV20-1 to TRBJ1-2; TRBD1 might be the D (5 bases). Trimming removed 1 base at V and 7 bases at J, with 16 bases between. The CDR3 totals 14 residues. Germline values: CDR1 DFQATT, CDR2 SNEGSKA (reference sequence). Here the CDR3 reads CSARGGRGLGGYTF. The CDR3 DNA follows: TGCAGTGCTAGAGGCGGAAGGGGCTTAGGTGGCTACACCTTC.

This clonotype has ten or more counts. This rearrangement joins TRBV20-1 to TRBJ1-2; D perhaps matches TRBD1 (6 bases). The length of the CDR3 is 16 residues. The germline CDR1 and CDR2 sequences are DFQATT and SNEGSKA (reference sequence). Between the trimmed V and J ends, which lost 3 bases and 0 bases, there was a span of 17 bases. This CDR3 is CSASHLSDRANYGYTF. In nucleotides, the CDR3 is TGCAGTGCTAGCCATTTATCGGACAGAGCTAACTATGGCTACACCTTC.

This clonotype has a handful of counts. This may arise from a read error, as a much more abundant clone is one base away. The chain couples TRBV2 to TRBJ2-2, with D possibly matching TRBD1 (5 bases). There are 13 residues in the CDR3. Trimming took off 7 bases at V and 7 bases at J, with 13 bases between the two ends. Germline V gene sequence: CDR1 SNHLY, CDR2 FYNNEI. CDR3 amino acids: CASKAGPSGELFF. The DNA for the CDR3 is TGTGCCAGCAAGGCAGGGCCGAGCGGGGAGCTGTTTTTT.

This clonotype has ten or more counts. The chain joins TRBV5-1 to TRBJ1-1, with D hard to call. Trimming removed 2 bases from V and 3 bases from J, with 11 bases in between. Germline values: CDR1 SGHRS, CDR2 YFSETQ. This CDR3 region has 14 residues. The CDR3 loop is CASSLEGWDTEAFF. The CDR3 DNA sequence: TGCGCCAGCAGCTTAGAGGGTTGGGACACTGAAGCTTTCTTT.